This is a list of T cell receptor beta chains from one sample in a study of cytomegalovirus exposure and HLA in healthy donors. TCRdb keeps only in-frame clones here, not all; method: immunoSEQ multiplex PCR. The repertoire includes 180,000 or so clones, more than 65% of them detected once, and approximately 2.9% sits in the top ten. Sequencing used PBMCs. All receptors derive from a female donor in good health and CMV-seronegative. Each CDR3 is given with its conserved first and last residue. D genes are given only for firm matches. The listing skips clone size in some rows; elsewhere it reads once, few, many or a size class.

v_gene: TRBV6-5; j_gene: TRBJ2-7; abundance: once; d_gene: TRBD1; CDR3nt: TGTGCCAGCAGTTTTGCTACAGGGGGCTCCCCCTACGAGCAGTACTTC; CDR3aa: CASSFATGGSPYEQYF
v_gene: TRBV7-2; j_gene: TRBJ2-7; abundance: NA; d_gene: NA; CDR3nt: TGTGCCAGCAGCTTAGGAGAGAGCTCCTACGAGCAGTACTTC; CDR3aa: CASSLGESSYEQYF
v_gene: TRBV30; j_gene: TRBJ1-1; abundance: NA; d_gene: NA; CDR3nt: TGTGCCTGGACCACACAGATGGACACTGAAGCTTTCTTT; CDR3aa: CAWTTQMDTEAFF
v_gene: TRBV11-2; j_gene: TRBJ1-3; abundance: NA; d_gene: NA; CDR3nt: TGTGCCAGCAGCTTAGAGGGAGATTACTCTGGAAACACCATATATTTT; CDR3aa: CASSLEGDYSGNTIYF
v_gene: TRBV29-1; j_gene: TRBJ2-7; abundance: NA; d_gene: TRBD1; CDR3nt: TGCAGCGTTCAGCAGGGGGTACCGACCTACGAGCAGTACTTC; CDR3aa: CSVQQGVPTYEQYF
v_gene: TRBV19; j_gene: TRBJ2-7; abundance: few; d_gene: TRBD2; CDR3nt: TGTGCCAGTAGTATTCGCGGGGGGGCCTCCGAGCAGTACTTC; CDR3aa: CASSIRGGASEQYF
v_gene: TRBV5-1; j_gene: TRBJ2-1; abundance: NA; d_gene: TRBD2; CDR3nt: TGCGCCAGCAGCCCGGGACTAGCGGGGAGATTGCCCCTGGGGGATAATGAGCAGTTCTTC; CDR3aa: CASSPGLAGRLPLGDNEQFF
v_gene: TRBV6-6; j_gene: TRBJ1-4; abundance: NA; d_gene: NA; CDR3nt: TGTGCCAGCAGTTCCCTAGACGGGGATGAAAAACTGTTTTTT; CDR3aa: CASSSLDGDEKLFF
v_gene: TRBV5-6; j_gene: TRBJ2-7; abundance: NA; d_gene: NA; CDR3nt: TGTGCCAGCAGCTACTTACCGGGCTACGAGCAGTACTTC; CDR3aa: CASSYLPGYEQYF
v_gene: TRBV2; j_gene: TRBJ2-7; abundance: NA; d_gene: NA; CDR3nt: TGTGCCAGCAGTGAGCAGGGCTACGAGCAGTACTTC; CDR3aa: CASSEQGYEQYF
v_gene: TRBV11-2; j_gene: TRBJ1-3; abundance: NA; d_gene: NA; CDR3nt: TGTGCCAGCAGCTCACAGACAGGAGGAAACACCATATATTTT; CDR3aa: CASSSQTGGNTIYF
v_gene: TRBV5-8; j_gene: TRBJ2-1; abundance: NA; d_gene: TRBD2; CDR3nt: TGTGCCAGCAGCTTTACTGGGGCGGGGGGACCATCCTACAATGAGCAGTTCTTC; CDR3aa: CASSFTGAGGPSYNEQFF
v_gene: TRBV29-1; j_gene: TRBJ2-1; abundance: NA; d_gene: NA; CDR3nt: TGCAGCTTTGGCTCGGGACTGGCAATCGATGAGCAGTTCTTC; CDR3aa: CSFGSGLAIDEQFF
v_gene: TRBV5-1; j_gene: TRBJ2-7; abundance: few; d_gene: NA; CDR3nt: TGCGCCAGCAGCAGCGGGCACGGAAGGAGCTCCTACGAGCAGTACTTC; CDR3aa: CASSSGHGRSSYEQYF
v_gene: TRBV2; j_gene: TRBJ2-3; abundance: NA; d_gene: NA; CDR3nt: TGTGCCAGCAGTGAAGCGGGAGAGTCTGGTTTT; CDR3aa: CASSEAGESGF
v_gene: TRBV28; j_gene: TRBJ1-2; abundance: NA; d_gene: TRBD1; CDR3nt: TGTGCCAGCAGCCGGGGACAGGGAATGGACTATGGCTACACCTTC; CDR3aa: CASSRGQGMDYGYTF
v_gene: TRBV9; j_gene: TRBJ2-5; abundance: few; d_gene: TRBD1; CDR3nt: TGTGCCAGCAGCGTAGCTCCGGGACAGGGGGGGGAGACCCAGTACTTC; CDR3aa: CASSVAPGQGGETQYF
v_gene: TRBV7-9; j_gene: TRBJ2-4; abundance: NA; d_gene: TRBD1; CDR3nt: TGTTCCAGCAGCACCACAGACAGGGGGCCTAACATTCAGTACTTC; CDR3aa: CSSSTTDRGPNIQYF
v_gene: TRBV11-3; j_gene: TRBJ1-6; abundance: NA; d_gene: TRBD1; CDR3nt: TGTGCCAGCAGCTGGACATGGGACAGGGACTATAATTCACCCCTCCACTTT; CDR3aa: CASSWTWDRDYNSPLHF
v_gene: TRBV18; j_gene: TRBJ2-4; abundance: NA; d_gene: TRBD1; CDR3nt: TGTGCCAGCTCACCTGGGGACAGAGACATTCAGTACTTC; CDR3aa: CASSPGDRDIQYF
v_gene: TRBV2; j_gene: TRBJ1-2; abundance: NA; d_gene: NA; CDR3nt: TGTGCCAGCAGCAGGGGCACTAACTATGGCTACACCTTC; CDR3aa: CASSRGTNYGYTF
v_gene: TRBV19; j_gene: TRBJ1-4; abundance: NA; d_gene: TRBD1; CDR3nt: TGTGCCAGTAGTATGGGACAGGGCGGTGGTGAAAAACTGTTTTTT; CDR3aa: CASSMGQGGGEKLFF
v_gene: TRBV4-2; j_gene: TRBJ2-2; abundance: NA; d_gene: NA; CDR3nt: TGTGCCAGCAGCCAAGATGTCTTAGGGGCCGGGGAGCTGTTTTTT; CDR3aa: CASSQDVLGAGELFF
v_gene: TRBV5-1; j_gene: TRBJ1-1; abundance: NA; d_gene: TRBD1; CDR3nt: TGCGCCAGCAGCCTACGGGACAGGATGAACACTGAAGCTTTCTTT; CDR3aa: CASSLRDRMNTEAFF
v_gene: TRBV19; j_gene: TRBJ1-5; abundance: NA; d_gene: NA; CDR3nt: TGTGCCAGTAGCGAACGGTTGCAGCCCCAGCATTTT; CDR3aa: CASSERLQPQHF
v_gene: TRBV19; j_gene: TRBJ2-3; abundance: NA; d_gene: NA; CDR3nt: TGTGCCAGTAGTATTGGCGGGGTCAGGCGGGATACGCAGTATTTT; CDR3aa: CASSIGGVRRDTQYF
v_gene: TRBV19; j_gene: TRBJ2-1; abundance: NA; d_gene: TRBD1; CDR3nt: TGTGCCAGTAGTGACCGGGACAGGGGATCGTATGAGCAGTTCTTC; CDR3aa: CASSDRDRGSYEQFF
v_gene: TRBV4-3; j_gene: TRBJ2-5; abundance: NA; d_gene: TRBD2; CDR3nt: TGCGCCAGCAGCCCCGACGAGACTAGCAGCCCTCGGACCCAGTACTTC; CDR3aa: CASSPDETSSPRTQYF
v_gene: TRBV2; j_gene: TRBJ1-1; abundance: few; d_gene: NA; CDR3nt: TGTGCCAGCAGACAGGGCACCCGTTTAATCACTGAAGCTTTCTTT; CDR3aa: CASRQGTRLITEAFF
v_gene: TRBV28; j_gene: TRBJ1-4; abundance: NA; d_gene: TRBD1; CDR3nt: TGTGCCAGCAGCCTACCCGGGACAGCTAATGAAAAACTGTTTTTT; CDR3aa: CASSLPGTANEKLFF
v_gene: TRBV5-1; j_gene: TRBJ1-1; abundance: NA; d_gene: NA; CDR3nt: TGCGCCAGCAGCTTCCAGGGTGCAGGGAACACTGAAGCTTTCTTT; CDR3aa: CASSFQGAGNTEAFF
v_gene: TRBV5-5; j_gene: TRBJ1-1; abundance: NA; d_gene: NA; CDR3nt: TGTGCCAGCAGCTGGGCGGGGAACACTGAAGCTTTCTTT; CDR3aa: CASSWAGNTEAFF
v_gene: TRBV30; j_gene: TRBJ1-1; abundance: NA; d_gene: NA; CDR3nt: TGTGCCTGCTACTTCACTGAAGCTTTCTTT; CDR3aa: CACYFTEAFF
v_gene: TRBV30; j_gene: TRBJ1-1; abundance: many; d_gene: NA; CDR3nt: TGTGCCTGGAGTACAGACGGAACTGAAGCTTTCTTT; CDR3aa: CAWSTDGTEAFF
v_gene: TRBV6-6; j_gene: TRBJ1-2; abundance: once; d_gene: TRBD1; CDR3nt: TGTGCCAGCAGGGGAGACAGGGCAGGCTATGGCTACACCTTC; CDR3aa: CASRGDRAGYGYTF
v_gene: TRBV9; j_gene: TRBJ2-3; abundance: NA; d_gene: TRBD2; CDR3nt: TGTGCCAGCAGCGCCGGGACTAGCGGAATCACAGATACGCAGTATTTT; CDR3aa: CASSAGTSGITDTQYF